The 21 T cell receptor beta chains reported below all come from one sample, sequenced in a study of Ad26.COV2.S vaccination and SARS-CoV-2 variants. Here immunoSEQ multiplex PCR was the method, and the copy in TCRdb shows in-frame clones only, minus some. This sample yields 400,000 to 450,000 clones, of which about 90% are seen a single time; about 4.1% belongs to the top ten. This sample's treatment: roughly 20 received Ad26.COV2.S at low or high dose, single or two shots; five or six received placebo; per-sample allocation not given. Collection of samples fell on day 63 after the first vaccine or placebo injection. This specimen was peripheral blood, taken in a trial of Ad26.COV2.S vaccine versus placebo. Every receptor here comes from a person aged 18-60 years who received the Ad26.COV2.S COVID-19 vaccine or a placebo.

The rearrangement joins TRBV10-3 to TRBJ2-5; D uncertain. V lost 0 bases, J lost 5 bases, and 16 bases lay in between. This CDR3 comprises 16 residues. Germline CDR1 and CDR2: ENHRY and SYGVKD. The CDR3, as DNA: TGTGCCATCAGTGAGTCGTCTGTATCGGGCAGGGAGACCCAGTACTTC. Amino acids: CAISESSVSGRETQYF.

This clone was detected only once. The chain recombines TRBV9 with TRBJ2-7, with 10 positions matching TRBD2. This CDR3 is built from 14 residues. The trim removed 2 bases at V and 6 bases at J, leaving 5 bases unmatched. Germline V lookup: CDR1 SGDLS, CDR2 YYNGEE. CDR3 nucleotides: TGTGCCAGCAGCGTGAGCGGGAGGGGGGGCGAGCAGTACTTC. Amino acids: CASSVSGRGGEQYF.

This clone has only one observation. The chain carries TRBV27 and TRBJ1-6; 7 nucleotides line up with TRBD1. The V and J ends lost 5 bases and 9 bases, in that order; junction bases with no gene match: 13. CDR1 is MNHEY, CDR2 SMNVEV, per germline (reference sequence). This CDR3 is built from 16 residues. CDR3 sequence reads: CASSPLRDRVISPLHF. CDR3 bases: TGTGCCAGCAGTCCACTCCGAGACAGGGTAATTTCACCCCTCCACTTT.

The chain recombines TRBV7-3 with TRBJ2-2; TRBD2 matches 8 bases. The CDR3 runs 17 residues. The V and J ends lost 5 bases and 5 bases, in that order; junction bases with no gene match: 13. Germline values: CDR1 SGHTA, CDR2 FQGTGA. CDR3 amino acids: CASSPLPGLGGTGELFF. CDR3 DNA sequence: TGTGCCAGCAGCCCTCTACCGGGACTAGGGGGTACCGGGGAGCTGTTTTTT.

V is TRBV28 and J is TRBJ1-5, with a weak D call TRBD1 (6 bases). Germline lookup yields CDR1 MDHEN and CDR2 SYDVKM. CDR3 length: 15 residues. With 6 bases removed from V and 2 bases from J, the gap between germline ends came to 14 bases. CDR3 coding DNA: TGTGCCAGCAGACCCGCCCCAGGGGGCAATCAGCCCCAGCATTTT. Translation gives CASRPAPGGNQPQHF.

This clone was observed a few times. The chain couples TRBV2 to TRBJ1-2, with D unclear. The CDR3 contains 13 residues. V was shortened by 7 bases and J by 4 bases, with 13 bases between the two germline ends. CDR1 is SNHLY, CDR2 FYNNEI, per germline. As DNA, the CDR3 is TGTGCCAGCACATTGGAGAACGTCTATGGCTACACCTTC. This gives the protein CASTLENVYGYTF. Based on the CDR3 plus reference TRBV2 and TRBJ1-2, the full variable domain is EPEVTQTPSHQVTQMGQEVILRCVPISNHLYFYWYRQILGQKVEFLVSFYNNEISEKSEIFDDQFSVERPDGSNFTLKIRSTKLEDSAMYFCASTLENVYGYTFGSGTRLTVV.

The gene calls are TRBV19 and TRBJ2-7; 10 bases are shared with TRBD1. The CDR3 sequence is 12 residues long. Per germline, CDR1 LNHDA and CDR2 SQIVND (reference sequence). V dropped 9 bases and J dropped 4; count of bases not matched to a gene: 3. CDR3 amino acids: CARRTGGYEQYF. Here the CDR3 DNA reads TGTGCCAGGAGGACAGGGGGGTACGAGCAGTACTTC.

The genes are TRBV6-5 and TRBJ1-3; maybe TRBD1 (5 bases). CDR1 and CDR2 from the germline V gene are MNHEY and SVGAGI. The CDR3 runs to 14 residues. V shed 4 bases and J shed 3 bases, with 10 bases lying between them. Here the CDR3 reads CASSSQGLGNTIYF. CDR3 bases: TGTGCCAGCAGTTCCCAGGGACTTGGAAACACCATATATTTT.

V is TRBV28 and J is TRBJ1-5; 8 bases line up with TRBD1. The CDR3 contains 18 residues. Germline CDR1 MDHEN, CDR2 SYDVKM. V was clipped by 6 bases and J by 2 bases; unmatched bases: 15. This CDR3 is CASRGKARTGIGNQPQHF. The CDR3 bases are TGTGCCAGCAGAGGAAAGGCCCGGACAGGGATCGGCAATCAGCCCCAGCATTTT.

This rearrangement joins TRBV30 to TRBJ1-5; D unresolved. Germline V gene lookup returns CDR1 GTSNPN and CDR2 SVGIG (reference sequence). Trimming pared 1 base from V and 0 bases from J, leaving 10 bases between. The CDR3 extends over 15 amino acids. For the CDR3, the DNA is TGTGCCTGGAGTGCGGGCAGATATAGCAATCAGCCCCAGCATTTT. This encodes CAWSAGRYSNQPQHF.

This rearrangement joins TRBV7-8 to TRBJ2-7; 8 positions agree with TRBD2. The CDR3 consists of 14 residues. Germline CDR1 reads SGHVS; CDR2 reads FQNEAQ. V trimming: 3 bases; J trimming: 5 bases; junction bases outside the gene matches: 6. This CDR3 reads CASSLVSGTHEQYF. CDR3 sequence (DNA): TGTGCCAGCAGCTTGGTTAGCGGGACCCACGAGCAGTACTTC.

This clone was seen only once. The V call is TRBV5-1, the J call TRBJ2-7; tentatively, D is TRBD1 (6 bases). Deletions cut 4 bases from V and 5 bases from J, with 13 bases between. This CDR3 spans 13 amino acids. CDR1 and CDR2 (germline): SGHRS, YFSETQ. The CDR3 protein is CASSPGQNHEQYF. CDR3 bases: TGCGCCAGCAGCCCCGGACAGAACCACGAGCAGTACTTC.

This clone was observed a few times. The chain's CDR3 is CAISGTENSPLHF. CDR3 coding DNA: TGTGCCATCAGTGGGACAGAGAATTCACCCCTCCACTTT. The J gene is TRBJ1-6, the V gene TRBV10-3, with TRBD1 as a possible D gene (6 bases). Trimming left V 4 bases short and J 7 bases short, with 8 bases between. Germline V lookup: CDR1 ENHRY, CDR2 SYGVKD. The CDR3 is 13 residues long.

The chain links TRBV11-2 to TRBJ2-1; the D gene is possibly TRBD1 (6 bases). Trimming took off 5 bases at V and 8 bases at J, with 10 bases between the two ends. The V gene's germline CDR1 is SGHAT and CDR2 FQNNGV. The CDR3 has 12 amino acids. CDR3 region: CASSLQGYEQFF. DNA for the CDR3: TGTGCCAGCAGCCTACAGGGCTATGAGCAGTTCTTC.

The CDR3 reads CASSGSQDPNTDTQYF. The CDR3 DNA is TGTGCCAGTAGTGGTTCCCAGGACCCCAACACAGATACGCAGTATTTT. The J gene is TRBJ2-3, the V gene TRBV19; D ambiguous. Per germline, CDR1 LNHDA and CDR2 SQIVND (reference sequence). This CDR3 has 16 residues. Trimming took 5 bases from V and 2 from J, leaving 17 bases between them.

This clone was recorded only once. This chain links TRBV2 with TRBJ2-1; the match to TRBD2 covers 8 bases. CDR1 and CDR2 (germline): SNHLY, FYNNEI. J was trimmed by 8 bases and V by 3 bases; bases with no gene match: 6. This CDR3 comprises 14 residues. CDR3 nucleotides: TGTGCCAGCAGTGAGTCTAGCGGGTTGGATGAGCAGTTCTTC. Translation gives CASSESSGLDEQFF.

This chain links TRBV13 with TRBJ1-6, with 8 bases that match TRBD1. Per germline, CDR1 PRHDT and CDR2 FYEKMQ (reference sequence). V gave up 5 bases and J gave up 6 bases; unmatched junction bases: 9. The CDR3 runs to 16 residues. The CDR3 coding sequence is TGTGCCAGCAGCCTGACCCGGACAGGGCGTAATTCACCCCTCCACTTT. Its protein product is CASSLTRTGRNSPLHF.

This chain joins TRBV12-3 or TRBV12-4 and TRBJ2-7; D unclear. The CDR3 totals 11 residues. V was trimmed by 4 bases and J by 5 bases, leaving 6 bases between them. CDR3 sequence (DNA): TGTGCCAGCAGTTCTCAAAACGAGCAGTACTTC. This gives the protein CASSSQNEQYF.

V usage is TRBV19 and J usage is TRBJ2-1; no firm D call. Germline V lookup: CDR1 LNHDA, CDR2 SQIVND (reference sequence). V was clipped by 5 bases and J by 2 bases, with 10 bases between them. The CDR3 is 14 amino acids. CDR3 sequence (DNA): TGTGCCAGTAGTTTACGGGCAGCCTACAATGAGCAGTTCTTC. It codes for CASSLRAAYNEQFF.

The V and J genes are TRBV7-9 and TRBJ2-7; 9 bases agree with TRBD2. Germline CDR1 is SEHNR and CDR2 is FQNEAQ (reference sequence). V lost 3 bases and J lost 6; bases outside the gene matches: 6. This CDR3 has 14 residues. Here the CDR3 reads CASSFLAGVGEQYF. The CDR3 nucleotides are TGTGCCAGCAGCTTTTTAGCGGGAGTAGGCGAGCAGTACTTC.

The chain couples TRBV6-4 to TRBJ2-1, with a possible D match to TRBD2 (7 bases). Looked up from germline, CDR1 is MRHNA and CDR2 is SNTAGT. With 0 bases removed from V and 4 bases from J, the gap between germline ends came to 10 bases. CDR3 length: 15 amino acids. CDR3 sequence (DNA): TGTGCCAGCAGTGACTCGGGGGGGCCGTACAATGAGCAGTTCTTC. Translating it yields CASSDSGGPYNEQFF.